Sequencing of this TCR beta chain was carried out in a study of cytomegalovirus exposure and HLA in healthy donors. Across the whole study: HLA-typed donors were the source of approximately 88 million unique TCRs held in an early data release.

The PCR was carried out with 60 Vbeta primers and 13 Jbeta primers. Sequencing was performed with immunoSEQ multiplex PCR; in TCRdb, only in-frame clones are kept and a portion is missing. This sample has approximately 200,000 clones, with 79% found just once. The junction had 9 bases not matched to a gene; V was cut back by 6 bases and J by 5 bases. There are 14 residues in the CDR3. Per germline, CDR1 LGHNT and CDR2 FRNRAP. Sequencing input: PBMCs. The TCR originated in a girl aged 10-17 years in good health and CMV-seropositive. The chain carries TRBV12-5 and TRBJ2-5; 7 bases are a match to TRBD1. CDR3 DNA sequence: TGTGCTAGTGGGCCAAGGACAGGAATCGAGACCCAGTACTTC. Residues: CASGPRTGIETQYF.